The source of this T cell receptor beta chain is a study of T-cell memory formation after mild COVID-19. Each CDR3 protein gets one entry after TCRdb re-called the 5' RACE reads with MiXCR. The sample has approximately 250,000 distinct CDR3 sequences, roughly 17% seen once. The V and J ends lost 5 bases and 0 bases respectively, with 7 bases between them. Germline lookup yields CDR1 SGHVS and CDR2 FNYEAQ. This CDR3 is 13 amino acids long. This clonotype has a count of ten or more. The chain combines TRBV7-6 with TRBJ2-5; D is unclear. Sequenced sample: PBMCs or a T cell subset sorted from them (not recorded which). The source is a man between 18 and 29 years old who had mild COVID-19 (a few samples of this study predate the infection). Cell type and time point are not known. CDR3 sequence reads: CASSLTYQETQYF. The CDR3 DNA sequence: TGTGCCAGCAGCCTGACGTACCAAGAGACCCAGTACTTC.